This T cell receptor (beta chain) was recovered during a study of blood T cell repertoires in COVID-19. Study overall: Sample material is recorded as cDNA or gDNA derived from T cells, B-cell-depleted T cells, or PBMCs.

Here immunoSEQ multiplex PCR was the method, and the copy in TCRdb shows in-frame clones only, minus some. Altogether hundreds of thousands of clones are present, around 89% being singletons, with the ten largest covering 4% to 5.5%. Cohort assignment relied on participant-reported clinical history. The CDR3 has 15 amino acids. Germline assignment: CDR1 LNHDA and CDR2 SQIVND (reference sequence). Trimming shortened V by 8 bases and J by 2 bases, and 18 bases separated the two germline ends. This clonotype originated in a woman aged 18 to 35 with acute COVID-19. The material sequenced was PBMCs or T cells enriched from blood (not recorded which). This chain links TRBV19 with TRBJ1-1; a possible D gene is TRBD1 (6 bases). The CDR3 DNA follows: TGTGCCAGTGTCAACAGGGTCCTGCCCAACACTGAAGCTTTCTTT. Encoded protein: CASVNRVLPNTEAFF.